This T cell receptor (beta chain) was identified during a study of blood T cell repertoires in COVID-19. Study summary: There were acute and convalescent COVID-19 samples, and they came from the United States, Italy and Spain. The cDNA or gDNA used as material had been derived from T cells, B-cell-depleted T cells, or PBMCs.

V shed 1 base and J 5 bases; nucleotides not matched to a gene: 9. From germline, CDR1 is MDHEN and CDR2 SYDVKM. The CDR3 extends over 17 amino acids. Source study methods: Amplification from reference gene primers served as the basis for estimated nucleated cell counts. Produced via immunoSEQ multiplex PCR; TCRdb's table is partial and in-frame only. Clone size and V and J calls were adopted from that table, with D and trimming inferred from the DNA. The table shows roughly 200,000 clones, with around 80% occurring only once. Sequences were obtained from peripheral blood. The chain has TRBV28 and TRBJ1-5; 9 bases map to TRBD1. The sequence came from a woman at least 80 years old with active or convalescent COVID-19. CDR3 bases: TGTGCCAGCAGTTTATATTACCTGGGACAGGGCGATCAGCCCCAGCATTTT. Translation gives CASSLYYLGQGDQPQHF.